The 10 T cell receptor beta chains in this list originate from one sample, sequenced in a study of T cell responses to AZD1222 COVID-19 vaccine. Only in-frame clones appear in the TCRdb table, and some are missing; sequencing was by immunoSEQ multiplex PCR. The table has 100,000 to 150,000 clones, approximately 90% seen once. The specimen was peripheral blood, collected on day 0 of MenACWY control vaccination. The receptor source for this set is an adult in good health.

The rearrangement joins TRBV7-9 to TRBJ2-1, with 13 nucleotides matching TRBD2. V lost 4 bases to trimming and J lost 9 bases; unmatched junction nucleotides: 9. CDR1 SEHNR and CDR2 FQNEAQ come from the germline V gene (reference sequence). The CDR3 spans 16 residues. This chain's CDR3 is CASSYTGTSGTGEQFF. The CDR3 bases are TGTGCCAGCAGCTACACCGGGACTAGCGGGACGGGTGAGCAGTTCTTC.

The rearrangement links TRBV25-1 to TRBJ1-2; a possible D gene is TRBD1 (5 bases). Germline lookup yields CDR1 MGHDK and CDR2 SYGVNS. The V gene lost 2 bases and the J gene lost 4 bases, with 11 bases spanning the gap. CDR3 size: 14 residues. CDR3 residues: CASSEGGHGYGYTF. The DNA of the CDR3 is TGTGCCAGCAGTGAAGGGGGTCACGGCTATGGCTACACCTTC.

This clone appeared once. This chain joins TRBV6-1 and TRBJ2-7; D unresolved. V lost 3 bases and J lost 5, with 11 bases in between. CDR1 and CDR2 (germline): MNHNS, SASEGT. The CDR3 runs to 13 residues. DNA of the CDR3: TGTGCCAGCAGTGAGCCCCCCGTGGACGAGCAGTACTTC. It encodes CASSEPPVDEQYF.

The J gene is TRBJ1-4, the V gene TRBV4-3; D remains unclear. The CDR3 sequence is 16 residues long. CDR1 is LGHNA, CDR2 YSLEER, per germline. Trimming shortened V by 4 bases and J by 11 bases, and 23 bases separated the two germline ends. The CDR3 reads CASSPGVGNSARKLFF. The DNA for the CDR3 is TGCGCCAGCAGCCCTGGGGTCGGAAACTCAGCGAGGAAACTGTTTTTT.

This sequence joins TRBV7-8 and TRBJ1-1; a possible D gene is TRBD1 (6 bases). V was shortened by 4 bases and J by 11 bases, with 17 bases between the two germline ends. The CDR3 runs 13 residues. The germline V gene has CDR1 SGHVS and CDR2 FQNEAQ. The DNA of the CDR3 is TGTGCCAGCAGCTCCTCGGGACAAGGGGAGGCTTTCTTT. Protein: CASSSSGQGEAFF.

V usage is TRBV11-2 and J usage is TRBJ2-1; D perhaps matches TRBD1 (6 bases). Germline V gives CDR1 SGHAT, CDR2 FQNNGV. The CDR3 has 16 amino acids. V was cut by 2 bases and J by 4 bases, with 15 bases left in between. CDR3 sequence (DNA): TGTGCCAGCAGCTTAAATGGACCCGACAGGTACAATGAGCAGTTCTTC. It encodes CASSLNGPDRYNEQFF.

In its sample, this clone was seen a few times. This chain uses TRBV5-1 with TRBJ2-1; D not certain. The CDR3 spans 13 residues. Germline assignment: CDR1 SGHRS and CDR2 YFSETQ. Trimming took off 2 bases at V and 10 bases at J, with 13 bases between the two ends. The CDR3: CASSLGVSREQFF. The CDR3 region has the DNA TGCGCCAGCAGCTTAGGAGTGAGCAGGGAGCAGTTCTTC. Filled out from reference TRBV5-1 and TRBJ2-1, the complete variable domain reads KAGVTQTPRYLIKTRGQQVTLSCSPISGHRSVSWYQQTPGQGLQFLFEYFSETQRNKGNFPGRFSGRQFSNSRSEMNVSTLELGDSALYLCASSLGVSREQFFGPGTRLTVL.

This clone showed up just a few times. The chain links TRBV7-2 to TRBJ2-1; 7 positions agree with TRBD2. The CDR3 is 14 residues long. V shed 5 bases and J 7 bases; nucleotides not matched to a gene: 8. Per the germline V gene, CDR1 is SGHTA and CDR2 is FQGNSA. This chain's CDR3 is CASSVGRENNEQFF. The CDR3 nucleotides are TGTGCCAGCAGCGTGGGGAGGGAGAATAATGAGCAGTTCTTC.

The chain carries TRBV5-4 and TRBJ2-2; D may be TRBD2 (8 bases). Per germline, CDR1 SGHNT and CDR2 YYREEE (reference sequence). This CDR3 contains 17 residues. V dropped 1 base and J dropped 7 bases, with 20 bases sitting between them. The CDR3 coding sequence is TGTGCCAGCAGCTTGTGGCCAGGGGGACTAGACAGCGGGGAGCTGTTTTTT. Its protein product is CASSLWPGGLDSGELFF.

The chain employs TRBV12-3 or TRBV12-4 and TRBJ2-1; D may be TRBD2 (6 bases). CDR3 length: 13 amino acids. Trimming took 3 bases from V and 8 from J, leaving 11 bases between them. DNA of the CDR3: TGTGCCAGCAGTTTTAGCGGTTCGGATGAGCAGTTCTTC. Encoded protein: CASSFSGSDEQFF.